This T cell receptor (beta chain) was documented in a study of identical twins (dated by TCRdb to 2016 to 2017). Describing the broader study: To test whether fetal clonotypes persist, the study used deep sequencing on TCR alpha and beta repertoires from monozygotic twins, unrelated adults of various ages, and cord blood. To rule out contamination, replicate twin experiments were performed at different times with different library preparation protocols. Broader findings and caveats from the paper: Zero-insertion analyses could be partly confounded by invariant T cells such as MAIT and iNKT, though diverse VJ usage argued against such confounding for most clonotypes. Conclusions relied on cross-sectional statistical analysis, since the same donors could not be followed over many years. In monozygotic twins, recombination models systematically underestimated out-of-frame TCR alpha sharing, but the models matched the sharing seen between unrelated individuals. The excess sharing between twins in beta out-of-frame sequences was weaker because fewer shared sequences reduced the signal-to-noise ratio. Abundant cord blood beta clonotypes carried fewer insertions; young adult naive repertoires showed a weaker similar trend, while memory repertoires showed none. Compared with coincidental sharing between unrelated individuals, an excess of low generation-probability sequences was observed among out-of-frame TCR alpha sequences shared between twins.

Receptor amplification or capture employed 5' RACE. Sequencing took place on an Illumina HiSeq 2000. A universal primer binding site was added through template switching, and the final cDNA carried a unique molecular identifier so that TCR cDNA molecules could be counted accurately. Specific primers in the conserved constant-segment region were used to synthesize first-strand cDNA for the TCR alpha and beta chains. To control for contamination, every cDNA library carried two barcodes: a SMART-Mk sample barcode plus Illumina barcodes. TruSeq adapter sequences along with Illumina sample barcodes were introduced in two successive PCR steps. The Illumina HiSeq platform was used with custom primers to sequence TCR alpha and beta cDNA libraries. The study's own analysis went as follows. Unique molecular identifiers were extracted from raw reads with MiGEC, and CDR3 positions were determined with MiXCR. For each individual, recombination models were inferred using an EM algorithm with the repgenHMM and IGoR tools. Shared clonotypes were analyzed with the tcR package in R, and sharing was normalized by the product of cloneset sizes. To study raw recombination without the effects of thymic and clonal selection, out-of-frame nonproductive sequences were analyzed. In TCRdb, the public reads were trimmed at Q25 with fastp and aligned with MiXCR, with productive beta chains retained. Rows are combined by CDR3 protein, so each entry shows the most common genes and DNA. Here the V and J calls rest on TCRdb's processing, not on the authors' analysis. Here the sample has roughly 250,000 distinct CDR3 sequences; roughly an eighth occur a single time. The ten largest clones represent 8.8% of the sample.

The germline V gene yields SGHTS for CDR1 and YDEGEE for CDR2. Germline trimming amounts to 4 bases on V and 4 bases on J, with 5 as the count of junction bases outside the gene matches. Taken from cysteine to phenylalanine, the CDR3 has 17 residues. The retained sequence is limited to the CDR3, 51 bases, with the frame set at the first base. Details on this clonotype: Its antigen is currently not known. Qualities for individual bases were not recorded, and no much larger clone is one base off.

Every donor was a healthy Caucasian. Using Miltenyi CD45RO+ enrichment and human naive T-cell isolation kits, memory (CD45RO+) and naive T cells were isolated from PBMC. Sequencing input: memory (CD45RO+) T cells sorted from blood. The sample's cell subset or site label, in plain terms: CD45RO+ enriched T cells. This clonotype was obtained from a woman under 30 in good health. The rearrangement combines TRBV5-8 with TRBJ2-1, with TRBD2 identical over 16 junction bases. The DNA sequence follows: TGTGCCAGCAGCACTGGGACTAGCGGGAGGGCTTACAATGAGCAGTTCTTC. This translates into CASSTGTSGRAYNEQFF.